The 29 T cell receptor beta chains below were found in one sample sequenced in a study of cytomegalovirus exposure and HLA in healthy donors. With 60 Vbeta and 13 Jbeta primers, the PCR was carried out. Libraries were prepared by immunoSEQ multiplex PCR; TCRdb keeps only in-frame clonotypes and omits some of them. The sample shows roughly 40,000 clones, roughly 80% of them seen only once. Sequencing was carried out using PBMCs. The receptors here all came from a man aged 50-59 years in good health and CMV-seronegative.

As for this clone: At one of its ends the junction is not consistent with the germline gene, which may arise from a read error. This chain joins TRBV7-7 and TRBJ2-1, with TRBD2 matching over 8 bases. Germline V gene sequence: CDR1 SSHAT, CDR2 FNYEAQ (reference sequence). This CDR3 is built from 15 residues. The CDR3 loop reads CASSRGTSPGNEQFF. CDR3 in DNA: TGTGCTAGCAGCCGCGGGACTAGTCCGGGGAATGAGCAGTTCTTC. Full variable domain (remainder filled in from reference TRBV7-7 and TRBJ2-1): GAGVSQSPRYKVTKRGQDVTLRCDPISSHATLYWYQQALGQGPEFLTYFNYEAQPDKSGLPSDRFSAERPEGSISTLTIQRTEQRDSAMYRCASSRGTSPGNEQFFGPGTRLTVL.

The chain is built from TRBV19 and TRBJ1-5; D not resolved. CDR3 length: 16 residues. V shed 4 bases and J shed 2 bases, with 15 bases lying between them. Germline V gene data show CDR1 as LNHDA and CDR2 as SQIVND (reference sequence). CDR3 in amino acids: CASSRLASIGNQPQHF. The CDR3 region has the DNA TGTGCCAGTAGTAGACTGGCCTCGATAGGCAATCAGCCCCAGCATTTT.

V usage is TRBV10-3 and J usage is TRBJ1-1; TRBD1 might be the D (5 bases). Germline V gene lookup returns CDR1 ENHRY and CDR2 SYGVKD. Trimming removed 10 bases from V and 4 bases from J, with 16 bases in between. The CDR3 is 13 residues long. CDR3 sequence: CATQIGGATEAFF. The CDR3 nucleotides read TGTGCCACCCAGATCGGGGGAGCCACTGAAGCTTTCTTT.

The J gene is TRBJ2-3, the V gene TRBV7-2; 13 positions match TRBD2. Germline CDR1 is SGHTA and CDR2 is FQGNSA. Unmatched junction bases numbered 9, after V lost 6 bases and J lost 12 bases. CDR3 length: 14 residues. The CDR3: CASRPGTSGTYQYF. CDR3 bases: TGTGCCAGCAGACCCGGGACTAGCGGGACGTATCAGTATTTT. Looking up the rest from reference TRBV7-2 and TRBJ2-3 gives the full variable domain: GAGVSQSPSNKVTEKGKDVELRCDPISGHTALYWYRQSLGQGLEFLIYFQGNSAPDKSGLPSDRFSAERTGGSVSTLTIQRTQQEDSAVYLCASRPGTSGTYQYFGPGTRLTVL.

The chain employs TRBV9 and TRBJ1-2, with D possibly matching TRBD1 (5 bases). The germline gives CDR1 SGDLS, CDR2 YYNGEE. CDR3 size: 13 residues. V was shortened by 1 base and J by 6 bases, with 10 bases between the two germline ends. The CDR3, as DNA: TGTGCCAGCAGCGTACCAGGGCCCAATGGCTACACCTTC. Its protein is CASSVPGPNGYTF.

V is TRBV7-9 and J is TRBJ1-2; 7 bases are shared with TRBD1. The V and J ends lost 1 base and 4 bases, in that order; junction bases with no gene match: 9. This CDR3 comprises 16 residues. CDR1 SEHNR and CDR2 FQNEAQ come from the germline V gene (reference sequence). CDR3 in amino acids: CASSLDRGGNLYGYTF. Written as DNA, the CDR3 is TGTGCCAGCAGCTTAGACAGGGGCGGAAATCTCTATGGCTACACCTTC.

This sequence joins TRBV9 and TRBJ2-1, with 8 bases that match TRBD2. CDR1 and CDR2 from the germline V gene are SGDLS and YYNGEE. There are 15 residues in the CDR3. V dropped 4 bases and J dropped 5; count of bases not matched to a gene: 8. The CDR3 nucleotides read TGTGCCAGCAGCCCCCGACTAGCGCTAAACAATGAGCAGTTCTTC. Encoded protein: CASSPRLALNNEQFF.

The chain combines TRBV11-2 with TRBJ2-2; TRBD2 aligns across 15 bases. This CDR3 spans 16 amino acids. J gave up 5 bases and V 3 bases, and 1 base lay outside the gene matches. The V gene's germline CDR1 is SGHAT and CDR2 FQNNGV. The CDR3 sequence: CASSFGTSGGTGELFF. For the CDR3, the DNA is TGTGCCAGCAGCTTTGGGACTAGCGGGGGGACCGGGGAGCTGTTTTTT.

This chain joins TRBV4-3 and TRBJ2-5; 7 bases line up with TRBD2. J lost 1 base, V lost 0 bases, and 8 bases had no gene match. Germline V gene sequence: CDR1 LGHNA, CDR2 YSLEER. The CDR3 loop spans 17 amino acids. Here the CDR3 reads CASSQEFAAGSQETQYF. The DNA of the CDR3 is TGCGCCAGCAGCCAAGAGTTTGCAGCGGGAAGCCAAGAGACCCAGTACTTC.

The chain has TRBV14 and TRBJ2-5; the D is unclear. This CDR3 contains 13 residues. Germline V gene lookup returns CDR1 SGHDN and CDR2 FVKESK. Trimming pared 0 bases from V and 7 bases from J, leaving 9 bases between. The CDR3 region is CASSQDQASTQYF. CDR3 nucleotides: TGTGCCAGCAGCCAAGACCAGGCTTCGACCCAGTACTTC.

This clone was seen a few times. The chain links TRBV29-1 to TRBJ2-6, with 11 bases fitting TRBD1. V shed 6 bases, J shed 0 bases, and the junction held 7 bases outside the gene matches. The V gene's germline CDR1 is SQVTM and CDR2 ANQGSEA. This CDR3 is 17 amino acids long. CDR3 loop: CSVLGQGASSGANVLTF. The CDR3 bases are TGCAGCGTCCTCGGACAGGGGGCTTCCTCTGGGGCCAACGTCCTGACTTTC.

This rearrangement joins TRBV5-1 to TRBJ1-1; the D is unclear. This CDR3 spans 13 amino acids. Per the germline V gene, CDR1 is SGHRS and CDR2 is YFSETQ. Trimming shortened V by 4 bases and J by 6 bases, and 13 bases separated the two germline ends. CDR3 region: CASSPAPGPEAFF. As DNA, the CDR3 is TGCGCCAGCAGCCCAGCACCAGGCCCTGAAGCTTTCTTT.

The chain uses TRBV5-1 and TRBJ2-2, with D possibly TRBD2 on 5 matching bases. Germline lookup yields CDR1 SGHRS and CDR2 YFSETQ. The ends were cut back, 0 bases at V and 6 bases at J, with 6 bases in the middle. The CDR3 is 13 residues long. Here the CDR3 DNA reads TGCGCCAGCAGCTTGGGAGCGGCCGGGGAGCTGTTTTTT. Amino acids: CASSLGAAGELFF.

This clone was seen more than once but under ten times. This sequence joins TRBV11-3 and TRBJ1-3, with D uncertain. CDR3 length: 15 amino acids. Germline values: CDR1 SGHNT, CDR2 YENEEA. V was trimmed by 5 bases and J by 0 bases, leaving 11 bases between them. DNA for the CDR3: TGTGCCAGCAGCGGCGGAGGAAGCTCTGGAAACACCATATATTTT. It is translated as CASSGGGSSGNTIYF.

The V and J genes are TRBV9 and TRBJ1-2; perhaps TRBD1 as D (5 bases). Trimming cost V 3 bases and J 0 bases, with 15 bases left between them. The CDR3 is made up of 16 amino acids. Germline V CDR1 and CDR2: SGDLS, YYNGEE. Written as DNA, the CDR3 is TGTGCCAGCAGCGAGGAGGGAAGGGGCGCTAACTATGGCTACACCTTC. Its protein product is CASSEEGRGANYGYTF.

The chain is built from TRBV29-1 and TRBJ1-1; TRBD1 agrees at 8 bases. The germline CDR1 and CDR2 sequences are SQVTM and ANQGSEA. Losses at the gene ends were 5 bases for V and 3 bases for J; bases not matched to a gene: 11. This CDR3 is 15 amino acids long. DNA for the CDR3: TGCAGCGTTCGCATTTCAGGGGGCGTTTACACTGAAGCTTTCTTT. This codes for CSVRISGGVYTEAFF.

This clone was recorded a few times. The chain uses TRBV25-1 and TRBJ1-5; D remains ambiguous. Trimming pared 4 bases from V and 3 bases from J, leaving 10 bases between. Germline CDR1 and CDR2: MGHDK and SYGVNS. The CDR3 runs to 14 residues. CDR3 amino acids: CASSGEGINQPQHF. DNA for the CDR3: TGTGCCAGCAGTGGCGAGGGCATCAATCAGCCCCAGCATTTT.

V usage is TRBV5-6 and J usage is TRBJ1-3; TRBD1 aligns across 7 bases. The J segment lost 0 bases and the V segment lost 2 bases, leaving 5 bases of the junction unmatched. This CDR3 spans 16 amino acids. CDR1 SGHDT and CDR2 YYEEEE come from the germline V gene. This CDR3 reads CASSLMGQYSGNTIYF. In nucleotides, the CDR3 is TGTGCCAGCAGCTTAATGGGACAGTACTCTGGAAACACCATATATTTT.

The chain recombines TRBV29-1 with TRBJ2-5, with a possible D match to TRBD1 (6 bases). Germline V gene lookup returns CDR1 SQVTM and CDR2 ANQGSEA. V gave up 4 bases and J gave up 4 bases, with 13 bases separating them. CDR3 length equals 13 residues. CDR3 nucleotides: TGCAGCGTTGGTGGGGGCGCGGCAGAGACCCAGTACTTC. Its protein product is CSVGGGAAETQYF.

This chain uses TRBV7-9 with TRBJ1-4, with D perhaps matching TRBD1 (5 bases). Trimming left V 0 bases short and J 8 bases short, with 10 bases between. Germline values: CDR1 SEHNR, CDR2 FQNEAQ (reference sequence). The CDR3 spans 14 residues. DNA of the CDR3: TGTGCCAGCAGCTTAGCCAGGGTAAGAGAAAAACTGTTTTTT. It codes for CASSLARVREKLFF.

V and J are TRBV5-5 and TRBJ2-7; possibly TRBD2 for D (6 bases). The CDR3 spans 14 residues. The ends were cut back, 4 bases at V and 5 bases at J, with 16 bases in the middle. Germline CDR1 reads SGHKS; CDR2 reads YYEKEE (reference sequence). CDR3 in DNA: TGTGCCAGCAGCCGTCCTGGAGGGGCTGACGAGCAGTACTTC. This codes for CASSRPGGADEQYF.

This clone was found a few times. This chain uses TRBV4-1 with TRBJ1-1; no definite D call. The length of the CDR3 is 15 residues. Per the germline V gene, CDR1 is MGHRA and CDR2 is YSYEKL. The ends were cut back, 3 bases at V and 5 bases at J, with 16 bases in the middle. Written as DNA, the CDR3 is TGCGCCAGCAGCCAGCACACTACCTTAAGGACTGAAGCTTTCTTT. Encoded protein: CASSQHTTLRTEAFF.

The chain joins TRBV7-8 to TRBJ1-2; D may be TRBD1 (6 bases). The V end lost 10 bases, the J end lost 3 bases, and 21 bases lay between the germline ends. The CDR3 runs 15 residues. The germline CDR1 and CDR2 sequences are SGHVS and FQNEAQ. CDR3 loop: CATTREGGADYGYTF. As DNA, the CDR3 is TGTGCCACCACCCGAGAGGGGGGGGCGGACTATGGCTACACCTTC.

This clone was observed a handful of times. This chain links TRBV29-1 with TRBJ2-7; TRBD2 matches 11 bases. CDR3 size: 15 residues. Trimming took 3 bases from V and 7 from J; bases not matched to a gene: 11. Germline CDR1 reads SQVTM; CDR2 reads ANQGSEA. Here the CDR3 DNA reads TGCAGCGTTGATAACCCTAGCGGGAGGAATCGGGAGCAGTACTTC. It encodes CSVDNPSGRNREQYF.

The CDR3 sequence is CASSLGGGRSNEQFF. CDR3 nucleotides: TGTGCCAGCAGCTTAGGCGGGGGGCGCAGTAATGAGCAGTTCTTC. The chain combines TRBV11-2 with TRBJ2-1; 8 bases map to TRBD2. CDR1 and CDR2 (germline): SGHAT, FQNNGV. J gave up 7 bases and V 1 base, and 6 bases lay outside the gene matches. The CDR3 totals 15 residues. The complete variable domain, with remaining parts taken from reference TRBV11-2 and TRBJ2-1, reads EAGVAQSPRYKIIEKRQSVAFWCNPISGHATLYWYQQILGQGPKLLIQFQNNGVVDDSQLPKDRFSAERLKGVDSTLKIQPAKLEDSAVYLCASSLGGGRSNEQFFGPGTRLTVL.

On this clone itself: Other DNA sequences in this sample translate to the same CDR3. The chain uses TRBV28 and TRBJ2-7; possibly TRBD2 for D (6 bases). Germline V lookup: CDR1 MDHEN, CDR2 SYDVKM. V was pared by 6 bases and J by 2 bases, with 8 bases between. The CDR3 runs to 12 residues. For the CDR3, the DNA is TGTGCCAGCAGGGGACTGGCCTACGAGCAGTACTTC. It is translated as CASRGLAYEQYF.

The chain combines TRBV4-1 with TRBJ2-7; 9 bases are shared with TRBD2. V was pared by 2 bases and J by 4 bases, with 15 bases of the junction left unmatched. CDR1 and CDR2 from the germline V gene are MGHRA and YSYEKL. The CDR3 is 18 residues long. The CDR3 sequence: CASSQYVQPETSGYEQYF. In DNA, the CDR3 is TGCGCCAGCAGCCAATATGTCCAACCGGAGACTAGCGGATACGAGCAGTACTTC.

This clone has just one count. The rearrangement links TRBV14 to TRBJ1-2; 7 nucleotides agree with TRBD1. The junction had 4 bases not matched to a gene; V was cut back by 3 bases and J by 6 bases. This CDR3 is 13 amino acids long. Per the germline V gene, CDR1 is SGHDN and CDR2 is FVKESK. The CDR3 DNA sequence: TGTGCCAGCAGCCATAGGACAGGTCATGGCTACACCTTC. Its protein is CASSHRTGHGYTF.

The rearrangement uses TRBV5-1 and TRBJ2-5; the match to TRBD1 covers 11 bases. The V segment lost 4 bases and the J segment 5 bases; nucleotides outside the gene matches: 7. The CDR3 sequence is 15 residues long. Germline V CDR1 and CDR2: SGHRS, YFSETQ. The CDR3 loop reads CASSLGTGGLETQYF. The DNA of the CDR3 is TGCGCCAGCAGCCTCGGGACAGGGGGTTTGGAGACCCAGTACTTC.